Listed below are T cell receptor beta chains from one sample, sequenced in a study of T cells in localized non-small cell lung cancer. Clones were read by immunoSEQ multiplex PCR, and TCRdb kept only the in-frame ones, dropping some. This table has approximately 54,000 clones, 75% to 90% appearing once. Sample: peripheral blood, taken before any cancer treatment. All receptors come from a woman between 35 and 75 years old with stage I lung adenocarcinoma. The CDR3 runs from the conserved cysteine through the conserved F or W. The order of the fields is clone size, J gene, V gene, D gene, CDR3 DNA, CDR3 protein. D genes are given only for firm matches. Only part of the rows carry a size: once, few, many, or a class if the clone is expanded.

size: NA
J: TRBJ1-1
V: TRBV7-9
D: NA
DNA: TGTGCCAGCAGCTCACCGGGACGATCGAACACTGAAGCTTTCTTT
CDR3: CASSSPGRSNTEAFF

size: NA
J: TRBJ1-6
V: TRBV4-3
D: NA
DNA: TGCGCCAGCAGCCAAGAGTTGTTCTTGGATTCACCCCTCCACTTT
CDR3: CASSQELFLDSPLHF

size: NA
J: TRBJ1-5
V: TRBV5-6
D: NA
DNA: TGTGCCAGCAGCTCACTGGATCAGCCCCAGCATTTT
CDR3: CASSSLDQPQHF

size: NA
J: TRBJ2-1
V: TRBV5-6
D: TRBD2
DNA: TGTGCCAGCAGCCCCGGGGGGTCAAACAATGAGCAGTTCTTC
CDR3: CASSPGGSNNEQFF

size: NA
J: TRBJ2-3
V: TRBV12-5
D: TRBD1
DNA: TGTGCTAGTGGTTTGGTACCTGGGACAGGCACAGATACGCAGTATTTT
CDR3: CASGLVPGTGTDTQYF

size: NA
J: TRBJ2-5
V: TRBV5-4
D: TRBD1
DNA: TGTGCCAGCAGCCACGATCCGGGACAGGGGAGTAGGAAGACCCAGTACTTC
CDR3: CASSHDPGQGSRKTQYF

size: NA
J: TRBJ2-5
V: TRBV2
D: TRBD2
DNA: TGTGCCAGCCGAAGGGCTAGCGGGGGGAAAGAGACCCAGTACTTC
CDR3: CASRRASGGKETQYF

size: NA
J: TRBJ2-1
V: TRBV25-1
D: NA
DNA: TGTGCCAGCAGTCCTCGGGCTAGCTCCTACAATGAGCAGTTCTTC
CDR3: CASSPRASSYNEQFF

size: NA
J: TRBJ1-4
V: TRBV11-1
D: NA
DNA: TGTGCCAGCAGCTTCGGATATCAAGGGAGGGATGAAAAACTGTTTTTT
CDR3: CASSFGYQGRDEKLFF

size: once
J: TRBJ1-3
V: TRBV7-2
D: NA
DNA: TGTGCCAGCAGCCCCCATGGGCAGGGTGCTGGAAACACCATATATTTT
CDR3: CASSPHGQGAGNTIYF

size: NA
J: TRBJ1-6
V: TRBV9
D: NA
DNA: TGTGCCAGCAGCGTAGCAGGGGCTGATTCACCCCTCCACTTT
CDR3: CASSVAGADSPLHF

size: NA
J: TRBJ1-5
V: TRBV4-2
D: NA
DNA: TGTGCCAGCAGCCAAGGGAACTCTCAGCCCCAGCATTTT
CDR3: CASSQGNSQPQHF

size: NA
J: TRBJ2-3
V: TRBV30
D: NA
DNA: TGTGCCTGGGGACGGGATACAGATACGCAGTATTTT
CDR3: CAWGRDTDTQYF

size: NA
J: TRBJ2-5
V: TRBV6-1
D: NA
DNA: TGTGCCAGCACCCGTCTCGGAAAAGAGACCCAGTACTTC
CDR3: CASTRLGKETQYF

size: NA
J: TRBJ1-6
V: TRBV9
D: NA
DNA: TGTGCCAGCAGCGTAACTCCCGGTGGGATTAATTCACCCCTCCACTTT
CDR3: CASSVTPGGINSPLHF

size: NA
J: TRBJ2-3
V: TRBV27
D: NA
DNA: TGTGCCAGCAGTTTATCGGGACCAAGACCAGATACGCAGTATTTT
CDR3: CASSLSGPRPDTQYF

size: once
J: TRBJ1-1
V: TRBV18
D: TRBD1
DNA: TGTGCCAGCTCACTGGACAGGGGTACCGAAGCTTTCTTT
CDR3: CASSLDRGTEAFF

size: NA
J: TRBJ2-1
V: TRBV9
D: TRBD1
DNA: TGTGCCAGCAGCGAGCCGGGACAGCGAAGCTCCTACAATGAGCAGTTCTTC
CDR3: CASSEPGQRSSYNEQFF

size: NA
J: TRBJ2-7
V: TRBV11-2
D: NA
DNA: TGTGCCAGCAGTTTTAACGCAGGGGAATCTCGCTCCGAGCAGTACTTC
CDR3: CASSFNAGESRSEQYF

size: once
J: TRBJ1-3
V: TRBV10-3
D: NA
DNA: TGTGCCATCCCTTCCAGTACTGGAAACACCATATATTTT
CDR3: CAIPSSTGNTIYF

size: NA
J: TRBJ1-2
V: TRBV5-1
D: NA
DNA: TGCGCCAGCAGGAATCTGGACTATGGCTACACCTTC
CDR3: CASRNLDYGYTF

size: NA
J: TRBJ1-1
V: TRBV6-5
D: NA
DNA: TGTGCCAGCAGTTACCCAATGAACACTGAAGCTTTCTTT
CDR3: CASSYPMNTEAFF

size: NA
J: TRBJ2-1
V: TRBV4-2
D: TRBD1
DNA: TGTGCCAGCAGCCTAAATGACAGGGAAAATGAGCAGTTCTTC
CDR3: CASSLNDRENEQFF

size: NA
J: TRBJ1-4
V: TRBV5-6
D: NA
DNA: TGTGCCAGCAGCTTTACTGGGAGACGAGAAAAACTGTTTTTT
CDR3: CASSFTGRREKLFF

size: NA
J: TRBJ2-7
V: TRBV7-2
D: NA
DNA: TGTGCCAGCAGCTTAGAGCTGGCTGACTACGAGCAGTACTTC
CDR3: CASSLELADYEQYF

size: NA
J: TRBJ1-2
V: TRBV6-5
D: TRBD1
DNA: TGTGCCAGCAGTTACTGGGGACAGGGAGTAGGTGGCTACACCTTC
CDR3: CASSYWGQGVGGYTF

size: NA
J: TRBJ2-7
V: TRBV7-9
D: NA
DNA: TGTGCCAGCAGTCGCGGGACCCCGAGCTCCTACGAGCAGTACTTC
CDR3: CASSRGTPSSYEQYF

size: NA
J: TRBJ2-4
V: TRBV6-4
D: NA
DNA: TGTGCCAGCAGTGTGGAGCCGCGGCAAGGAATTCAGTACTTC
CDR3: CASSVEPRQGIQYF

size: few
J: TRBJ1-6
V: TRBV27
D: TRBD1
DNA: TGTGCCAGCAAGCCCGACAGGGGGAATTCACCCCTCCACTTT
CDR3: CASKPDRGNSPLHF

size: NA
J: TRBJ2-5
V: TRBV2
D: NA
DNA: TGTGCCAGCCACCAGGGGCAGTCTTTCCAAGAGACCCAGTACTTC
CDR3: CASHQGQSFQETQYF